This passage covers 19 T cell receptor beta chains from one sample sequenced in a study of cytotoxic CD8 clonotypes in ibrutinib-treated CLL (dated by TCRdb to the early 2020s). The method was the immunoSEQ multiplex PCR assay. TCRdb stores this immuneACCESS table with in-frame sequences only. Part of the clones is absent; in the studies checked, under half of the shortfall reflects unresolved V genes, and no reason is known for the rest. The table for this sample lists around 91,000 clones; roughly 84% of them were counted only once. Over 5% of the sample is in the top ten clones. The sequenced sample was PBMCs, obtained before ibrutinib treatment. These TCRs come from a human donor with chronic lymphocytic leukemia.

This rearrangement joins TRBV5-1 to TRBJ2-7, with D possibly TRBD1 on 5 matching bases. CDR1 SGHRS and CDR2 YFSETQ come from the germline V gene. V lost 0 bases and J lost 3, with 16 bases in between. This CDR3 is 16 amino acids long. The CDR3, as DNA: TGCGCCAGCAGCTTGGGGCCGGACCAGGGAATCTACGAGCAGTACTTC. It encodes CASSLGPDQGIYEQYF.

This chain links TRBV5-4 with TRBJ2-7; weak D call: TRBD2 (5 bases). The germline V and J ends were trimmed by 3 bases and 9 bases, with 19 bases remaining between them. This CDR3 has 14 amino acids. From germline, CDR1 is SGHNT and CDR2 YYREEE (reference sequence). CDR3 region: CASSSQIHAEGQYF. Written as DNA, the CDR3 is TGTGCCAGCAGCTCCCAGATACATGCTGAGGGGCAGTACTTC.

In nucleotides, the CDR3 is TGTGCCAGCAATCAGGGAGGTAGTGTGGAAAAACTGTTTTTT. This translates into CASNQGGSVEKLFF. The V gene is TRBV28, the J gene TRBJ1-4, with D possibly TRBD1 on 5 matching bases. The V gene's germline CDR1 is MDHEN and CDR2 SYDVKM. The CDR3 has 14 residues. Trimming cost V 7 bases and J 8 bases, with 17 bases left between them.

The chain uses TRBV9 and TRBJ2-3, with TRBD1 matching 12 bases. Looked up from germline, CDR1 is SGDLS and CDR2 is YYNGEE. This CDR3 region has 17 residues. The trim removed 1 base at V and 0 bases at J, leaving 3 bases unmatched. CDR3 sequence (DNA): TGTGCCAGCAGCGTAATGGGACAGGGGGCGAGCACAGATACGCAGTATTTT. It yields the protein CASSVMGQGASTDTQYF.

CDR3 DNA sequence: TGTGCCAGCAGTCCCGACAGGCTCGGTTATGGCTACACCTTC. This codes for CASSPDRLGYGYTF. V usage is TRBV6-5 and J usage is TRBJ1-2; maybe TRBD1 (6 bases). The CDR3 has 14 amino acids. The germline V gene has CDR1 MNHEY and CDR2 SVGAGI. V lost 5 bases, J lost 5 bases, and 15 bases lay in between.

The rearrangement links TRBV19 to TRBJ1-2; D call uncertain. Germline CDR1 is LNHDA and CDR2 is SQIVND (reference sequence). Trimming took off 1 base at V and 1 base at J, with 10 bases between the two ends. This CDR3 is built from 15 residues. CDR3 sequence (DNA): TGTGCCAGTAGTATAGTAACCCCAAGTAACTATGGCTACACCTTC. Its translation: CASSIVTPSNYGYTF.

This clone was observed a few times. This sequence joins TRBV30 and TRBJ2-2; weak D call: TRBD1 (5 bases). Germline V gene sequence: CDR1 GTSNPN, CDR2 SVGIG (reference sequence). This CDR3 region has 12 residues. Trimming left V 8 bases short and J 1 base short, with 8 bases between. The CDR3 spells CAGDRNTGELFF. Here the CDR3 DNA reads TGTGCCGGAGACAGGAACACCGGGGAGCTGTTTTTT.

The chain carries TRBV30 and TRBJ1-1; D not certain. V lost 2 bases and J lost 7, with 14 bases in between. The germline gives CDR1 GTSNPN, CDR2 SVGIG (reference sequence). The CDR3 sequence is 13 residues long. CDR3 bases: TGTGCCTGGAGTTCAGGTCCCGGGGATGAAGCTTTCTTT. Translated, it gives CAWSSGPGDEAFF.

The rearrangement joins TRBV30 to TRBJ1-5, with 9 bases aligning to TRBD1. Germline loops: CDR1 GTSNPN, CDR2 SVGIG (reference sequence). The V gene end was trimmed by 2 bases and the J gene end by 6 bases; junction bases not matched to a gene: 14. CDR3 length equals 17 residues. The CDR3 spells CAWSPRQGVERRQPQHF. The CDR3 DNA is TGTGCCTGGAGTCCCAGACAGGGGGTTGAGCGACGTCAGCCCCAGCATTTT.

This chain connects TRBV7-8 to TRBJ2-4; possible D gene TRBD1, 5 bases. This CDR3 is built from 17 residues. Trimming cost V 1 base and J 3 bases, with 16 bases left between them. Germline assignment: CDR1 SGHVS and CDR2 FQNEAQ. The DNA of the CDR3 is TGTGCCAGCAGCTTAGTAGGACGACAGTCGAACAAAAACATTCAGTACTTC. Its translation: CASSLVGRQSNKNIQYF.

This clone was seen a single time. The chain is built from TRBV10-1 and TRBJ2-1; tentatively, D is TRBD1 or TRBD2 (7 bases each). Germline assignment: CDR1 WNHNN and CDR2 SYGVQD (reference sequence). Trimming took off 8 bases at V and 0 bases at J, with 11 bases between the two ends. This CDR3 has 14 residues. CDR3 residues: CASQGGSSYNEQFF. The CDR3 DNA follows: TGCGCCAGCCAGGGGGGGTCCTCCTACAATGAGCAGTTCTTC.

The J gene is TRBJ2-7, the V gene TRBV5-1; perhaps D is TRBD1 or TRBD2 (5 bases each). This CDR3 contains 15 residues. V shed 4 bases and J shed 0 bases, with 14 bases lying between them. The germline gives CDR1 SGHRS, CDR2 YFSETQ. The CDR3 reads CASSPRDADSYEQYF. As DNA, the CDR3 is TGCGCCAGCAGCCCCCGGGACGCCGACTCCTACGAGCAGTACTTC.

The CDR3 is CASSSPGLAALGEQFF. The CDR3 DNA reads as TGTGCCAGCAGCTCGCCCGGACTAGCGGCCCTTGGTGAGCAGTTCTTC. This chain uses TRBV7-2 with TRBJ2-1; 10 nucleotides match TRBD2. The J segment lost 9 bases and the V segment lost 4 bases, leaving 12 bases of the junction unmatched. The germline CDR1 and CDR2 sequences are SGHTA and FQGNSA. This CDR3 is built from 16 residues.

This CDR3 reads CASSLAGASRGNTIYF. The CDR3 region has the DNA TGCGCCAGCAGCTTGGCAGGGGCCTCTAGAGGAAACACCATATATTTT. V is TRBV5-1 and J is TRBJ1-3; a weak D match, TRBD1 (6 bases). CDR3 length: 16 residues. V dropped 0 bases and J dropped 4 bases, with 14 bases sitting between them. Looked up from germline, CDR1 is SGHRS and CDR2 is YFSETQ.

The gene calls are TRBV19 and TRBJ1-2, with a possible D match to TRBD1 (5 bases). The germline CDR1 and CDR2 sequences are LNHDA and SQIVND (reference sequence). V was trimmed by 5 bases and J by 1 base, leaving 14 bases between them. The CDR3 contains 15 residues. The CDR3 region has the DNA TGTGCCAGTAGTTCGACGGGACGGAGTAACTATGGCTACACCTTC. Its translation is CASSSTGRSNYGYTF.

The chain links TRBV28 to TRBJ2-7, with D hard to call. Trimming cost V 9 bases and J 4 bases, with 16 bases left between them. CDR3 length equals 13 residues. Germline V gives CDR1 MDHEN, CDR2 SYDVKM. In DNA form, the CDR3 reads TGTGCCAGTCGGCTAGGGCTACGGTACGAGCAGTACTTC. Translated, it gives CASRLGLRYEQYF.

V is TRBV30 and J is TRBJ2-1; 14 nucleotides align to TRBD2. The trim removed 0 bases at V and 6 bases at J, leaving 22 bases unmatched. Germline CDR1 and CDR2: GTSNPN and SVGIG (reference sequence). CDR3 size: 22 residues. CDR3 amino acids: CAWSVRGTGTGLAGVSLNEQFF. The CDR3 bases are TGTGCCTGGAGTGTACGAGGGACAGGGACGGGACTAGCGGGAGTATCGCTCAATGAGCAGTTCTTC.

CDR3 nucleotide sequence: TGTGCCAGCAGCTCCCGCCCAAACTCACAGGGCAATGAGCAGTTCTTC. Its protein product is CASSSRPNSQGNEQFF. The rearrangement links TRBV7-9 to TRBJ2-1, with a possible D match to TRBD1 (6 bases). V was clipped by 4 bases and J by 6 bases, with 19 bases between them. The CDR3 totals 16 residues. Germline lookup yields CDR1 SEHNR and CDR2 FQNEAQ (reference sequence).

The chain uses TRBV7-2 and TRBJ2-7; D may correspond to TRBD1 or TRBD2 (7 bases each). The V gene lost 1 base and the J gene lost 5 bases, with 15 bases spanning the gap. Germline loops: CDR1 SGHTA, CDR2 FQGNSA. The CDR3 consists of 15 residues. The CDR3 bases are TGTGCCAGCAGCTTAGTCGGCAGGGGGGGTAACGAGCAGTACTTC. This codes for CASSLVGRGGNEQYF.